The rows below give T cell receptor beta chains drawn from one sample of a study of OX40 agonist ivuxolimab in advanced cancers. Sequenced by immunoSEQ multiplex PCR; TCRdb stores in-frame clones only, minus some. In the table there are roughly 91,000 clones, around 90% of which are singletons. The sequences come from CD4+ or CD8+ T cells sorted from blood, collected in a trial of the OX40 agonist ivuxolimab. The receptors derive from an adult with an advanced solid tumor such as melanoma, head and neck, liver or kidney cancer. The CDR3 runs from the conserved cysteine through the conserved F or W. The order of the fields is V gene, clone size, CDR3 protein. Rows may omit the clone size; those that give it use once, few, many or a size class.

TRBV11-2 - CASSSLGPTYEQYF
TRBV28 - CASSSPWRDTLSHDQYF
TRBV20-1 - CSARTVIGYTF
TRBV6-5 - CASSYSRQGRMSPLHF
TRBV10-3 - CAISADRSNQPQHF
TRBV30 - CAWSVAGVSEQYF
TRBV7-2 - CASSLGPGEISGNTIYF
TRBV15 - CATSRGGLSSYEQYF
TRBV14 - CASSLLKGRATDTQYF
TRBV19 - CASSPTGVYEQYF
TRBV5-3 - CARGAPGQPQHF
TRBV4-3 once CASSQDRGRGQYEQYF
TRBV6-5 - CASTPDRVGNTEAFF
TRBV14 - CASSQDRFGYTF
TRBV19 - CASTVQGQETQYF
TRBV27 - CASSFRSGYGYTF
TRBV6-5 - CASSYGDSTNYGYTF
TRBV5-1 once CASSYNRGSTYEQYF
TRBV28 - CASSLELQGYNQPQHF
TRBV6-5 - CASSYGQGIGGYTF
TRBV5-6 - CASSLSSETQYF
TRBV7-2 once CASSRDSYNSPLHF
TRBV11-2 - CASSSGGLAAIYNEQFF
TRBV6-5 - CASRGQGAVWSPLHF